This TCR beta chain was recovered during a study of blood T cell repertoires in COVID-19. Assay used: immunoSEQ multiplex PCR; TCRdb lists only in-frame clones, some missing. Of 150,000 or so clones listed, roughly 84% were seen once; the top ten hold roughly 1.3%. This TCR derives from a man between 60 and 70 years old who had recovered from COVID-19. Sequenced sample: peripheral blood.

The CDR3 region has the DNA TGCGCCAGCAGCCGGGACAGCATGAACACTGAAGCTTTCTTT. Encoded protein: CASSRDSMNTEAFF. The J gene is TRBJ1-1, the V gene TRBV5-1; the match to TRBD1 covers 7 bases. The V segment lost 4 bases and the J segment 0 bases; nucleotides outside the gene matches: 3. Germline CDR1 reads SGHRS; CDR2 reads YFSETQ. The CDR3 runs to 14 residues.